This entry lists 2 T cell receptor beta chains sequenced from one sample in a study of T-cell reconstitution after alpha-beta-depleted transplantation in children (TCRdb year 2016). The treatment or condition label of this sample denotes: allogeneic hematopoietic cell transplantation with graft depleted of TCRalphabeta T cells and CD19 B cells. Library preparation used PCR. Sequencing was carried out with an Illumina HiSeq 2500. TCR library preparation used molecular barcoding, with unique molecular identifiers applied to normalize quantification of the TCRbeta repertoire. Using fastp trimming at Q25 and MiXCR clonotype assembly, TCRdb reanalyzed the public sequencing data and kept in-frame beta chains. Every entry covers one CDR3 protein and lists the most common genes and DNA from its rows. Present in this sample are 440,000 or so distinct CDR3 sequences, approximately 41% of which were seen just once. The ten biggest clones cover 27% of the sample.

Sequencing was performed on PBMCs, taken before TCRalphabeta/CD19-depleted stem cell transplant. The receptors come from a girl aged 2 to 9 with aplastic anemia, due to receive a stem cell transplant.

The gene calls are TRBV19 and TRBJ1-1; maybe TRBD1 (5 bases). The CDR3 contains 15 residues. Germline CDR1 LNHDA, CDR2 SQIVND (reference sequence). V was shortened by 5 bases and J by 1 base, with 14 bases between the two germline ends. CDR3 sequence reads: CASSSTGDQNTEAFF. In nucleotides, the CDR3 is TGTGCCAGTAGTTCTACAGGAGATCAGAACACTGAAGCTTTCTTT.

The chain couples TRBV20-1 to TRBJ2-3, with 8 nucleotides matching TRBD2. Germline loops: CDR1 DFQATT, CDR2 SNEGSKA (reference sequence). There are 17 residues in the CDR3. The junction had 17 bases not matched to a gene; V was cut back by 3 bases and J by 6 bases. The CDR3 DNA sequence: TGCAGTGCTAGGGGCCACGCTAGCGGGTGGGAAAGGGATACGCAGTATTTT. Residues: CSARGHASGWERDTQYF.